What follows are 17 T cell receptor beta chains derived from one specimen sequenced in a study of T cell clonotyping in hematopoietic cell transplantation. Profiling relied on immunoSEQ multiplex PCR, and the TCRdb table lists in-frame clones only, not all of them. The data contain 6,500 to 8,000 clones, roughly 98% of them seen just once; the ten biggest clones take up approximately 0.64%. The input for sequencing was PBMCs, taken 30 days after allogeneic stem cell transplant. These receptors were collected from a male patient aged 55 to 69 who had an allogeneic stem cell transplant from a related donor, so the T cells may come from the graft donor. Some clones in this sample may be carry-over from other donors' samples.

The gene calls are TRBV5-1 and TRBJ2-7; tentatively, D is TRBD1 (5 bases). Germline V CDR1 and CDR2: SGHRS, YFSETQ. The CDR3 is 15 amino acids. The V and J ends lost 0 bases and 4 bases respectively, with 14 bases between them. CDR3 residues: CASSLGQPLLYEQYF. The CDR3 nucleotides read TGCGCCAGCAGCTTGGGACAGCCTTTATTGTACGAGCAGTACTTC.

The chain couples TRBV2 to TRBJ2-7; 15 bases agree with TRBD2. Germline V CDR1 and CDR2: SNHLY, FYNNEI. There are 17 residues in the CDR3. V lost 6 bases to trimming and J lost 7 bases; unmatched junction nucleotides: 13. The CDR3 DNA reads as TGTGCCAGCAGCGCCGGGACTAGCGGGGGGTTGAGTGGGGAGCAGTACTTC. This sequence encodes CASSAGTSGGLSGEQYF.

V gene TRBV19 combines with J gene TRBJ2-5, with 11 nucleotides matching TRBD1. J gave up 5 bases and V 6 bases, and 2 bases lay outside the gene matches. CDR1 is LNHDA, CDR2 SQIVND, per germline (reference sequence). This CDR3 has 13 amino acids. This CDR3 reads CASSRDRGETQYF. The CDR3 nucleotides read TGTGCCAGTAGCAGGGACAGGGGGGAGACCCAGTACTTC.

The chain recombines TRBV4-1 with TRBJ1-1; D gene unclear. CDR1 MGHRA and CDR2 YSYEKL come from the germline V gene. The V gene lost 0 bases and the J gene lost 3 bases, with 11 bases spanning the gap. This CDR3 has 15 residues. The CDR3 bases are TGCGCCAGCAGCCAAGAGCTCAGAGAGGACACTGAAGCTTTCTTT. This encodes CASSQELREDTEAFF.

This clone was observed a few times. V gene TRBV7-9 combines with J gene TRBJ1-2, with TRBD1 matching over 7 bases. The CDR3 length is 14 residues. Trimming at V came to 1 base and at J to 2 bases, leaving 1 base not matched to a gene. Germline V gives CDR1 SEHNR, CDR2 FQNEAQ (reference sequence). CDR3 protein: CASSLETGNYGYTF. The CDR3 region has the DNA TGTGCCAGCAGCTTAGAGACAGGGAACTATGGCTACACCTTC. The variable domain in full, with the rest retrieved from reference TRBV7-9 and TRBJ1-2, is DTGVSQNPRHKITKRGQNVTFRCDPISEHNRLYWYRQTLGQGPEFLTYFQNEAQLEKSRLLSDRFSAERPKGSFSTLEIQRTEQGDSAMYLCASSLETGNYGYTFGSGTRLTVV.

DNA for the CDR3: TGTGCCAGCAGTGTGGGTCCCCCGGGGAATTCACCCCTCCACTTT. The encoded protein is CASSVGPPGNSPLHF. V gene TRBV2 combines with J gene TRBJ1-6; D is unclear. Per the germline V gene, CDR1 is SNHLY and CDR2 is FYNNEI. CDR3 length equals 15 residues. V was clipped by 4 bases and J by 7 bases, with 14 bases between them.

This sequence joins TRBV9 and TRBJ2-7; D is perhaps TRBD1 (5 bases). This CDR3 region has 13 residues. Trimming left V 0 bases short and J 7 bases short, with 11 bases between. CDR1 is SGDLS and CDR2 is YYNGEE in the germline V gene. As DNA, the CDR3 is TGTGCCAGCAGCGTAGCTCAAGGGGATGAGCAGTACTTC. Its protein is CASSVAQGDEQYF.

This chain connects TRBV7-2 to TRBJ1-5; D call uncertain. Germline V gene lookup returns CDR1 SGHTA and CDR2 FQGNSA. This CDR3 has 14 amino acids. V lost 1 base and J 1 base, leaving 5 bases between the germline ends. The CDR3 loop reads CASSLGQSNQPQHF. CDR3 bases: TGTGCCAGCAGCTTAGGCCAAAGCAATCAGCCCCAGCATTTT.

The chain carries TRBV6-1 and TRBJ2-2; 7 bases are a match to TRBD1. V was clipped by 5 bases and J by 7 bases; unmatched bases: 7. This CDR3 is 14 amino acids long. Germline lookup yields CDR1 MNHNS and CDR2 SASEGT. CDR3 loop: CASSSTGDGGELFF. In DNA, the CDR3 is TGTGCCAGCAGTTCTACAGGGGACGGCGGGGAGCTGTTTTTT.

The rearrangement uses TRBV9 and TRBJ2-6; perhaps TRBD2 as D (7 bases). CDR3 length equals 17 residues. Germline assignment: CDR1 SGDLS and CDR2 YYNGEE. The V and J ends lost 4 bases and 2 bases respectively, with 16 bases between them. The CDR3: CASSTFWGGAGANVLTF. The CDR3 DNA sequence: TGTGCCAGCAGCACCTTTTGGGGGGGCGCTGGGGCCAACGTCCTGACTTTC.

This rearrangement joins TRBV19 to TRBJ2-3; D is ambiguous. This CDR3 contains 13 residues. The V gene's germline CDR1 is LNHDA and CDR2 SQIVND (reference sequence). The V end lost 2 bases, the J end lost 0 bases, and 3 bases lay between the germline ends. In DNA, the CDR3 is TGTGCCAGTAGTATATTTAGCACAGATACGCAGTATTTT. Amino acids: CASSIFSTDTQYF.

This clone was picked up one time. The V call is TRBV5-8, the J call TRBJ1-1, with D unresolved. CDR1 is SGHTS and CDR2 is YDEGEE in the germline V gene. The CDR3 contains 17 residues. Trimming cost V 2 bases and J 0 bases, with 17 bases left between them. The CDR3 here is CASSLNVGLNLNTEAFF. DNA for the CDR3: TGTGCCAGCAGCTTAAACGTTGGATTGAATCTGAACACTGAAGCTTTCTTT. The full variable domain, completed using reference TRBV5-8 and TRBJ1-1, is EAGVTQSPTHLIKTRGQQATLRCSPISGHTSVYWYQQALGLGLQFLLWYDEGEERNRGNFPPRFSGRQFPNYSSELNVNALELEDSALYLCASSLNVGLNLNTEAFFGQGTRLTVV.

The chain combines TRBV28 with TRBJ2-7; possibly TRBD1 for D (6 bases). CDR1 is MDHEN, CDR2 SYDVKM, per germline. The germline V and J ends were trimmed by 7 bases and 5 bases, with 12 bases remaining between them. The CDR3 is 12 amino acids. DNA for the CDR3: TGTGCCAGCAACTTACCAGGGGACGAGCAGTACTTC. Its protein is CASNLPGDEQYF.

Notes on this clone: The DNA is omitted, as the CDR3 cannot be located on it reliably, and the CDR3 follows TCRdb's listing. The chain links TRBV6-5 to TRBJ2-7; the table names TRBD2, a call not compared with the DNA. The CDR3 region is 13 residues in length, termini included. Per germline, CDR1 MNHEY and CDR2 SVGAGI. CDR3 protein: CASSSSTDYGQYF.

The rearrangement uses TRBV9 and TRBJ1-2, with TRBD1 as a possible D gene (5 bases). The germline V and J ends were trimmed by 1 base and 8 bases, with 12 bases remaining between them. Per the germline V gene, CDR1 is SGDLS and CDR2 is YYNGEE. The CDR3 runs to 13 residues. The CDR3 spells CASSVMGPGGYTF. CDR3 sequence (DNA): TGTGCCAGCAGCGTAATGGGGCCGGGGGGCTACACCTTC.

This chain links TRBV19 with TRBJ2-7; D may match TRBD1 or TRBD2 (5 bases each). The germline V gene encodes CDR1 LNHDA and CDR2 SQIVND (reference sequence). This CDR3 has 15 residues. With 3 bases removed from V and 7 bases from J, the gap between germline ends came to 19 bases. For the CDR3, the DNA is TGTGCCAGTAGTATCAGTTTCCGGGGAGCAGGGGAGCAGTACTTC. Protein: CASSISFRGAGEQYF.

This clone was counted a single time. The rearrangement joins TRBV29-1 to TRBJ2-7, with D possibly being TRBD1 or TRBD2 (6 bases each). The CDR3 totals 14 residues. Trimming removed 4 bases from V and 6 bases from J, with 19 bases in between. CDR1 is SQVTM, CDR2 ANQGSEA, per germline. This chain's CDR3 is CSVGMPGARREQYF. CDR3 nucleotide sequence: TGCAGCGTTGGAATGCCGGGGGCTCGCCGCGAGCAGTACTTC.